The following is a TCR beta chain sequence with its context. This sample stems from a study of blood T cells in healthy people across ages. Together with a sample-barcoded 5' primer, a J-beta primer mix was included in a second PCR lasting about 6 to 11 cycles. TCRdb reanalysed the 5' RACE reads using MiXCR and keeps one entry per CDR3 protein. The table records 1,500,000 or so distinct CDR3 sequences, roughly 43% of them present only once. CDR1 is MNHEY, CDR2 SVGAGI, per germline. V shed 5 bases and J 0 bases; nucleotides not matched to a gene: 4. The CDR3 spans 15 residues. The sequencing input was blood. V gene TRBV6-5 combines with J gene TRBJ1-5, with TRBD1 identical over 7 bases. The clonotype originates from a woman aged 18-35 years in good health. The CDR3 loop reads CASSRDSFSNQPQHF. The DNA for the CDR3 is TGTGCCAGCAGTAGGGACAGCTTTAGCAATCAGCCCCAGCATTTT.